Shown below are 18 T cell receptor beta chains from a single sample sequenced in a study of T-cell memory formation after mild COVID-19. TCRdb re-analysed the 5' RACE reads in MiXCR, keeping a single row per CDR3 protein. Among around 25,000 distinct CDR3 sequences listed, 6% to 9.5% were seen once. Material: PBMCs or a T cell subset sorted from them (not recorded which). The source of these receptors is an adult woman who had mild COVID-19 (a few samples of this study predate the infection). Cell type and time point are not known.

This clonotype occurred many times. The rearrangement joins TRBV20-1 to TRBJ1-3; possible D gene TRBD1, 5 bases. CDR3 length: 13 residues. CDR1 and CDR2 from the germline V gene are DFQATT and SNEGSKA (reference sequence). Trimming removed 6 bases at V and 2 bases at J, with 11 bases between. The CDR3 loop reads CSAAGFTGNTIYF. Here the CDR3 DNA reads TGCAGTGCCGCAGGGTTCACTGGAAACACCATATATTTT.

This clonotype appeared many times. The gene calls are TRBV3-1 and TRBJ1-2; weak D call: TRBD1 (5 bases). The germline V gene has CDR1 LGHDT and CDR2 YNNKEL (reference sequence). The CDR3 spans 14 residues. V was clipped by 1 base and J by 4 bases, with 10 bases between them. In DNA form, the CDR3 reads TGTGCCAGCAGCCAAGCAGGGAAAGGCTATGGCTACACCTTC. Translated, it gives CASSQAGKGYGYTF.

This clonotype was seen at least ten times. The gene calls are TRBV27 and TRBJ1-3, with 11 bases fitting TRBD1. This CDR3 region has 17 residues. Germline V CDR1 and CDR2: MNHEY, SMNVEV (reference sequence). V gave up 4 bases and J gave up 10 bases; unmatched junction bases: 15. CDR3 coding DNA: TGTGCCAGCAGTTCCAGATCCACGGGACAGGGGGTTCGGACCATATATTTT. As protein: CASSSRSTGQGVRTIYF.

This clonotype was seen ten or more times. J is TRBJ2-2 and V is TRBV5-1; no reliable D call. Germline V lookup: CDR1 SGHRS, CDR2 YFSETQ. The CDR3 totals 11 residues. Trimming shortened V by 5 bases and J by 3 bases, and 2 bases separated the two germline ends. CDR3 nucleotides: TGCGCCAGCAGTGACACCGGGGAGCTGTTTTTT. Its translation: CASSDTGELFF.

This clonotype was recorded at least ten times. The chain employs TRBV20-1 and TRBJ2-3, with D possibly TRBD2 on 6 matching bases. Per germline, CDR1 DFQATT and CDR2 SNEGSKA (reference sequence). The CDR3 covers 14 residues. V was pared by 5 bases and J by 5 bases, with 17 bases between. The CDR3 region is CSAEDYRGEDTQYF. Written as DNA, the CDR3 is TGCAGTGCTGAGGACTACCGAGGGGAAGATACGCAGTATTTT.

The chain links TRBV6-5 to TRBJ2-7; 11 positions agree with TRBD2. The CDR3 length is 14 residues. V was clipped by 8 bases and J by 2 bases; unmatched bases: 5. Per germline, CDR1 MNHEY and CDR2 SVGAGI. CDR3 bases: TGTGCCAGCGGGGCGACTAGCGGGGCCTACGAGCAGTACGTC. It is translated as CASGATSGAYEQYV.

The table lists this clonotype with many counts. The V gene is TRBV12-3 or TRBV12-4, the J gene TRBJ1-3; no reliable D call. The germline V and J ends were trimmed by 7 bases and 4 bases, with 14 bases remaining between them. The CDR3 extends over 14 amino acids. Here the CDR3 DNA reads TGTGCCAGCAAACCGGACCCGGCCGGAAACACCATATATTTT. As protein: CASKPDPAGNTIYF.

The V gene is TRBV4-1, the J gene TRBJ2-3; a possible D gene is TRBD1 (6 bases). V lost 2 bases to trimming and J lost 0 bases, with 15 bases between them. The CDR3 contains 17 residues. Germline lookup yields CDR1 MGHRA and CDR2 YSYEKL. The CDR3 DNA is TGCGCCAGCAGCCAACACCCCGGGACAACTAGCACAGATACGCAGTATTTT. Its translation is CASSQHPGTTSTDTQYF.

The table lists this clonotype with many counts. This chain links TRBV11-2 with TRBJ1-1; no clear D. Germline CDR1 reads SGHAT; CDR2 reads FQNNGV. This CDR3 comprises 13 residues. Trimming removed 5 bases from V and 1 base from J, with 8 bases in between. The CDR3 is CASSRRSNTEAFF. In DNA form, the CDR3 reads TGTGCCAGCAGCCGGCGGTCGAACACTGAAGCTTTCTTT.

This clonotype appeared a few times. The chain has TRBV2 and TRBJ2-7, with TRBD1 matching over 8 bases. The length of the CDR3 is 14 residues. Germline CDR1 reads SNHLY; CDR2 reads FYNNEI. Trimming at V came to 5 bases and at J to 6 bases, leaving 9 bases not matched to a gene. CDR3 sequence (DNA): TGTGCCAGCAGTTATGACAGGGGACCTCCCGAGCAGTACTTC. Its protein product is CASSYDRGPPEQYF.

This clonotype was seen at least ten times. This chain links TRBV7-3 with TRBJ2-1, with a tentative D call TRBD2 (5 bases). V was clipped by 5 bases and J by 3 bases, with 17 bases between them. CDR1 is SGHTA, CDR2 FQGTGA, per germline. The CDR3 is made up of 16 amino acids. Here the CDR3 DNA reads TGTGCCAGCAGCGCCGTAAGGACTGGAATCTACAATGAGCAGTTCTTC. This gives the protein CASSAVRTGIYNEQFF.

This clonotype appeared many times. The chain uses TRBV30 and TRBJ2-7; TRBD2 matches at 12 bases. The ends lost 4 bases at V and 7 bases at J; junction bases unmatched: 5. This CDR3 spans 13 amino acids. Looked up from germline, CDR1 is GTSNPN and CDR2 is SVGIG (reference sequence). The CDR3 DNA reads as TGTGCCTGGACGACTAGCGGGGGAGCTGAGCAGTACTTC. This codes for CAWTTSGGAEQYF.

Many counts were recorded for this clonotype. DNA for the CDR3: TGTGCCAGCAGTGAATCCCGGGACGGAGCCTACGAGCAGTACTTC. Its translation: CASSESRDGAYEQYF. V and J are TRBV2 and TRBJ2-7, with D perhaps matching TRBD1 or TRBD2 (5 bases each). Per the germline V gene, CDR1 is SNHLY and CDR2 is FYNNEI. CDR3 length: 15 residues. V lost 2 bases and J lost 2, with 13 bases in between.

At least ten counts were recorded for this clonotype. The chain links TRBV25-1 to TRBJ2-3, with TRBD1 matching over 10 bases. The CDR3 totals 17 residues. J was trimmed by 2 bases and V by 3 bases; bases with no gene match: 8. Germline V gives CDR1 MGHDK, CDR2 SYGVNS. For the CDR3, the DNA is TGTGCCAGCAGTGAGGATAGGGGACAGGGGTCCACAGATACGCAGTATTTT. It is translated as CASSEDRGQGSTDTQYF.

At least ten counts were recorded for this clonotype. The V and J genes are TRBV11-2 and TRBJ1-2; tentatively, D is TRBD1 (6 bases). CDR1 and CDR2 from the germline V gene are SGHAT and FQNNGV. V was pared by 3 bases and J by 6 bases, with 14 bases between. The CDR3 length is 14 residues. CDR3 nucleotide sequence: TGTGCCAGCAGCTTCCGACAGGTCCTCAATGGCTACACCTTC. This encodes CASSFRQVLNGYTF.

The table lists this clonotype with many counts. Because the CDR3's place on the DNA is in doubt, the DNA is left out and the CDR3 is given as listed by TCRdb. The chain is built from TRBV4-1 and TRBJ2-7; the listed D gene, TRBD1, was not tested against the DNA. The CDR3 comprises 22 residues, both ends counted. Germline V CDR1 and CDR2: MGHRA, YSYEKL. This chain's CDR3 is CASSQGISAPAAKGTGIHEQYF.

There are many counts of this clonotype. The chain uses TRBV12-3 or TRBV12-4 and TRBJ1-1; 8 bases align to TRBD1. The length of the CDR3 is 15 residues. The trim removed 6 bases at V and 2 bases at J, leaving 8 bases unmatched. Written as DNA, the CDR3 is TGTGCCAGCAGATCGGGACAGGCGCAAAACACTGAAGCTTTCTTT. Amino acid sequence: CASRSGQAQNTEAFF.

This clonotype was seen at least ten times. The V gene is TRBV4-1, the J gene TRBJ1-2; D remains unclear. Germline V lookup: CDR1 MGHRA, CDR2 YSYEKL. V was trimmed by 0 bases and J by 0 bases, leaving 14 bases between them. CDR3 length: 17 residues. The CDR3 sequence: CASSQEFFRGPNYGYTF. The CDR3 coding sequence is TGCGCCAGCAGCCAAGAGTTTTTTCGCGGGCCTAACTATGGCTACACCTTC.